This TCR beta chain was identified in a study of beta chain features in type 1 diabetes. Study-level results: cDNA-based reads could over-represent cells with high TCR expression. Among patients, naive, central memory and Treg TCRB repertoires appeared more similar than among healthy donors. Among type 1 diabetes patients, VDJ junctions had fewer insertions and more deletions.

The authors obtained over 95% purity in all sorted populations. In the case of this clone: No antigen is known for it.

The investigators reverse transcribed all of the isolated RNA, so they sequenced expressed TCRB transcripts. Profiling relied on immunoSEQ multiplex PCR, and the TCRdb table lists in-frame clones only, not all of them. The repertoire includes approximately 330,000 clones, roughly 11% of them detected once, and about 0.015% sits in the top ten. The CDR3 length is 11 residues. Germline V gives CDR1 DFQATT, CDR2 SNEGSKA (reference sequence). V lost 6 bases and J lost 12; bases outside the gene matches: 10. V gene TRBV20-1 combines with J gene TRBJ1-1; 7 positions match TRBD1. The receptor was isolated from a young woman in good health. Sequenced input: naive CD4+ T cells from blood. The CDR3, as DNA: TGCAGTGCCAGCTGGACAGGCCGAACTTTCTTT. Translated, it gives CSASWTGRTFF.